The sequence of this T cell receptor beta chain was determined in a study of T cell responses to AZD1222 COVID-19 vaccine. In the study overall: Second-dose intervals of approximately 4 or approximately 12 weeks were pooled.

The CDR3 covers 16 residues. V lost 5 bases, J lost 5 bases, and 11 bases stayed unmatched. Germline-derived CDR1 and CDR2 are LNHDA and SQIVND (reference sequence). Study results and limitations: Spike-specific TCRs gained breadth and depth after people received two AZD1222 doses. Clonal diversity was possibly underestimated; the donors were predominantly white British and more often female. Among those given AZD1222, only 5 to 7 were seropositive at baseline.

A note on this clone: The antigen remains unidentified.

Measured with immunoSEQ multiplex PCR; TCRdb has only the in-frame clones, and not every one. Among 100,000 to 150,000 clones listed, 80% to 90% were seen once. This chain links TRBV19 with TRBJ2-5; 10 bases align to TRBD2. Source: peripheral blood, taken on day 0 of AZD1222 vaccination. The sequence derives from an adult in good health. The CDR3 DNA sequence: TGTGCCAGTAGTCCCTGGTTAGCGGGGGGTGTCGAGACCCAGTACTTC. It is translated as CASSPWLAGGVETQYF. Variable domain in full (rest from reference TRBV19 and TRBJ2-5): DGGITQSPKYLFRKEGQNVTLSCEQNLNHDAMYWYRQDPGQGLRLIYYSQIVNDFQKGDIAEGYSVSREKKESFPLTVTSAQKNPTAFYLCASSPWLAGGVETQYFGPGTRLLVL.